The 7 T cell receptor beta chains given below trace back to one sample, sequenced in a study of blood T cell repertoires in COVID-19. Libraries were prepared by immunoSEQ multiplex PCR; TCRdb keeps only in-frame clonotypes and omits some of them. The sample records 55,000 to 75,000 clones, around 77% being singletons. The sample consisted of peripheral blood. Every receptor here comes from a man older than 75 with active or convalescent COVID-19.

The CDR3 is CASSPDLQGENYGYTF. In DNA, the CDR3 is TGTGCCAGCAGCCCTGACCTACAGGGTGAGAACTATGGCTACACCTTC. V gene TRBV5-4 combines with J gene TRBJ1-2; maybe TRBD1 (6 bases). Germline CDR1 and CDR2: SGHNT and YYREEE (reference sequence). The CDR3 runs 16 residues. Trimming pared 4 bases from V and 2 bases from J, leaving 18 bases between.

The J gene is TRBJ1-1, the V gene TRBV7-9; 9 nucleotides agree with TRBD1. Germline V gives CDR1 SEHNR, CDR2 FQNEAQ (reference sequence). Trimming removed 4 bases from V and 0 bases from J; junction bases left unmatched: 3. CDR3 length: 15 residues. The CDR3: CASSYTGGLNTEAFF. DNA of the CDR3: TGTGCCAGCAGCTATACAGGGGGCCTGAACACTGAAGCTTTCTTT.

This clone was recorded a few times. The chain links TRBV28 to TRBJ2-7; possible D gene TRBD2, 5 bases. The CDR3 is 13 residues long. Trimming left V 8 bases short and J 5 bases short, with 16 bases between. CDR1 and CDR2 (germline): MDHEN, SYDVKM. The CDR3 nucleotides are TGTGCCAGCGGGAGACAAACCGGGAACGAGCAGTACTTC. It codes for CASGRQTGNEQYF.

The gene calls are TRBV9 and TRBJ1-2; 7 positions agree with TRBD1. CDR3 length equals 14 residues. Germline CDR1 and CDR2: SGDLS and YYNGEE. V shed 7 bases and J 7 bases; nucleotides not matched to a gene: 13. The CDR3 region has the DNA TGTGCCAGCGGGACCTCCACAGGGGTGGGTGGCTACACCTTC. Its translation: CASGTSTGVGGYTF.

Here the CDR3 reads CASSPRRLAGGQETQYF. The CDR3, as DNA: TGCGCCAGCAGCCCCCGGCGGCTAGCGGGGGGACAAGAGACCCAGTACTTC. The chain couples TRBV4-1 to TRBJ2-5, with 11 bases that match TRBD2. V trimming: 4 bases; J trimming: 2 bases; junction bases outside the gene matches: 9. Germline V lookup: CDR1 MGHRA, CDR2 YSYEKL. The CDR3 is made up of 17 amino acids.

The chain combines TRBV5-1 with TRBJ2-5; a possible D gene is TRBD2 (6 bases). V lost 4 bases, J lost 5 bases, and 18 bases lay in between. The CDR3 runs 15 residues. CDR1 is SGHRS and CDR2 is YFSETQ in the germline V gene. The CDR3 protein is CASSQPGAGGETQYF. As DNA, the CDR3 is TGCGCCAGCAGCCAACCGGGAGCTGGGGGGGAGACCCAGTACTTC.

The gene calls are TRBV11-3 and TRBJ2-1; possible D gene TRBD2, 6 bases. The CDR3 covers 14 residues. Per germline, CDR1 SGHNT and CDR2 YENEEA. Trimming cost V 1 base and J 8 bases, with 12 bases left between them. The CDR3 reads CASSLGNRRDEQFF. In DNA, the CDR3 is TGTGCCAGCAGCTTAGGTAATAGGAGGGATGAGCAGTTCTTC.